Presented here are 7 T cell receptor beta chains from one specimen sequenced in a study of T-cell memory formation after mild COVID-19. TCRdb passed the 5' RACE reads through MiXCR, listing each CDR3 protein once. The sample has approximately 170,000 distinct CDR3 sequences; over 10% are singletons. Sequencing was carried out using PBMCs or a T cell subset sorted from them (not recorded which). The receptors shown here come from a young man who had mild COVID-19 (a few samples of this study predate the infection). Cell type and time point are not known.

This clonotype was picked up a small number of times. The chain uses TRBV29-1 and TRBJ2-2; TRBD1 matches at 7 bases. Per the germline V gene, CDR1 is SQVTM and CDR2 is ANQGSEA. The V segment lost 6 bases and the J segment 7 bases; nucleotides outside the gene matches: 14. This CDR3 has 15 residues. CDR3 coding DNA: TGCAGCGTCGTGGACAGGAGAAACGCCCGCGGGGAGCTGTTTTTT. Protein sequence: CSVVDRRNARGELFF.

The chain joins TRBV29-1 to TRBJ2-1, with TRBD1 identical over 11 bases. This CDR3 is 15 amino acids long. Germline V gene lookup returns CDR1 SQVTM and CDR2 ANQGSEA. With 1 base clipped from V and 7 bases from J, the junction kept 6 bases outside the gene matches. CDR3: CSVEGGQGGSNEQFF. The CDR3 nucleotides are TGCAGCGTTGAAGGGGGACAGGGGGGCTCGAATGAGCAGTTCTTC.

This clonotype was detected ten times or more. This chain links TRBV12-3 or TRBV12-4 with TRBJ2-3; D is uncertain. Between the trimmed V and J ends, which lost 6 bases and 5 bases, there was a span of 6 bases. This CDR3 is 11 amino acids long. This CDR3 is CASSPGDTQYF. The CDR3 region has the DNA TGTGCCAGCAGCCCAGGAGATACGCAGTATTTT.

This clonotype came up many times. The V and J genes are TRBV3-1 and TRBJ2-5, with 10 bases matching TRBD2. The J segment lost 13 bases and the V segment lost 0 bases, leaving 5 bases of the junction unmatched. The CDR3 is 13 residues long. CDR1 is LGHDT and CDR2 is YNNKEL in the germline V gene (reference sequence). The CDR3 DNA is TGTGCCAGCAGCCAAGACCTCTCTAGCGGGGGGTACTTC. The encoded protein is CASSQDLSSGGYF.

The chain uses TRBV3-1 and TRBJ2-5, with D perhaps matching TRBD1 or TRBD2 (5 bases each). The CDR3 contains 16 residues. Germline CDR1 reads LGHDT; CDR2 reads YNNKEL (reference sequence). The ends were cut back, 1 base at V and 7 bases at J, with 19 bases in the middle. This chain's CDR3 is CASSQVFRDQTRTQYF. The CDR3 DNA follows: TGTGCCAGCAGCCAAGTTTTCCGGGACCAGACTCGGACCCAGTACTTC.

The rearrangement links TRBV15 to TRBJ2-2; 9 bases align to TRBD1. The V gene end was trimmed by 3 bases and the J gene end by 6 bases; junction bases not matched to a gene: 8. Germline assignment: CDR1 LNHNV and CDR2 YYDKDF (reference sequence). The CDR3 extends over 16 amino acids. CDR3 DNA: TGTGCCACCAGCAGGGATATGGGGACAGGGTCCGGGGAGCTGTTTTTT. This codes for CATSRDMGTGSGELFF.

V is TRBV5-1 and J is TRBJ2-7; D is unclear. V dropped 0 bases and J dropped 5 bases, with 9 bases sitting between them. The CDR3 has 13 amino acids. CDR1 SGHRS and CDR2 YFSETQ come from the germline V gene. The CDR3 loop reads CASSLGPTDEQYF. For the CDR3, the DNA is TGCGCCAGCAGCTTGGGTCCGACCGACGAGCAGTACTTC.